The rows below give T cell receptor beta chains drawn from one sample of a study of cytomegalovirus exposure and HLA in healthy donors. Repertoires were generated with immunoSEQ multiplex PCR, while TCRdb's copy carries only in-frame clones and drops some. The sample lists 150,000 or so clones, roughly 80% occurring once. Specimen: PBMCs. Receptors were obtained from a woman aged 40-49 years in good health and CMV-seronegative. CDR3s include the opening cysteine and the closing phenylalanine or tryptophan. Fields, in order: CDR3 protein, CDR3 DNA, V gene, J gene, D gene, clone size. D genes are given only for firm matches. The size field is filled for only some rows; it gives once, few, many or a size class.

CASSPRTALNTEAFF	TGTGCCAGCAGCCCAAGGACAGCGTTAAACACTGAAGCTTTCTTT	TRBV11-3	TRBJ1-1	.	.
CASSFTDYGYTF	TGTGCCAGCAGCTTCACAGACTATGGCTACACCTTC	TRBV7-8	TRBJ1-2	.	.
CASSPGGIGTEAFF	TGTGCCAGCTCACCAGGAGGCATAGGCACTGAAGCTTTCTTT	TRBV18	TRBJ1-1	.	.
CASGLYTGVGEKLFF	TGTGCTAGTGGTTTGTATACAGGGGTCGGTGAAAAACTGTTTTTT	TRBV12-5	TRBJ1-4	TRBD1	.
CASSEGTGPTGYTF	TGCGCCAGCAGTGAGGGGACAGGGCCAACTGGCTACACCTTC	TRBV10-1	TRBJ1-2	TRBD1	once
CAISEGTGNSNQPQHF	TGTGCCATCAGCGAAGGGACAGGGAATAGCAATCAGCCCCAGCATTTT	TRBV10-3	TRBJ1-5	TRBD1	.
CASSLIQGVLNEQYF	TGTGCCAGCAGCTTGATACAGGGGGTCCTGAACGAGCAGTACTTC	TRBV7-6	TRBJ2-7	TRBD1	.
CASSPYLSRNTGELFF	TGTGCCAGCTCGCCATATCTATCTAGGAACACCGGGGAGCTGTTTTTT	TRBV18	TRBJ2-2	.	once
CASGLGAADTQYF	TGTGCCAGCGGCCTAGGGGCAGCAGATACGCAGTATTTT	TRBV2	TRBJ2-3	.	.
CASSYQAQNTEAFF	TGTGCCAGCAGTTACCAGGCCCAGAACACTGAAGCTTTCTTT	TRBV6-5	TRBJ1-1	.	.
CASSYRQANTEAFF	TGTGCCAGCAGTTACCGACAAGCCAACACTGAAGCTTTCTTT	TRBV6-6	TRBJ1-1	.	.
CASSLESQGLGGNQPQHF	TGTGCCAGCAGCTTAGAGTCACAGGGGCTAGGGGGCAATCAGCCCCAGCATTTT	TRBV7-9	TRBJ1-5	TRBD1	.
CATSRDPGQLDIQYF	TGTGCCACCAGCAGAGATCCAGGACAGTTAGACATTCAGTACTTC	TRBV15	TRBJ2-4	.	.
CASKVTSGATYEQYF	TGCGCCAGCAAAGTAACTAGCGGGGCGACCTACGAGCAGTACTTC	TRBV10-2	TRBJ2-7	TRBD2	.
CASSQGQGKTEAFF	TGTGCCAGCAGCCAAGGACAGGGGAAGACTGAAGCTTTCTTT	TRBV4-2	TRBJ1-1	TRBD1	.
CASSFLPGRGEKLFF	TGTGCCAGCAGCTTCCTCCCGGGGAGGGGAGAAAAACTGTTTTTT	TRBV11-3	TRBJ1-4	.	.
CASSPLLSGAISYEQYF	TGCGCCAGCAGCCCGCTACTTAGCGGGGCCATCTCCTACGAGCAGTACTTC	TRBV5-1	TRBJ2-7	TRBD2	.
CASSGLTDRKGPLHF	TGTGCCAGCAGCGGATTGACCGACAGAAAGGGACCCCTCCACTTT	TRBV5-6	TRBJ1-6	.	.
CASSSTPRDGEEKLFF	TGTGCCAGCAGCTCCACCCCCAGGGATGGGGAAGAAAAACTGTTTTTT	TRBV5-4	TRBJ1-4	.	.
CASSFGGAGGYTF	TGTGCCAGCAGTTTTGGTGGGGCAGGGGGCTACACCTTC	TRBV28	TRBJ1-2	.	.
CASSFSGRAVDEQYF	TGTGCCAGCAGCTTTAGCGGGAGGGCCGTGGACGAGCAGTACTTC	TRBV7-6	TRBJ2-7	TRBD2	.
CASSLDFQPQHF	TGTGCCAGTAGTCTGGACTTCCAGCCCCAGCATTTT	TRBV19	TRBJ1-5	.	once
CASSEEHGNTIYF	TGTGCTAGCAGCGAGGAGCACGGAAACACCATATATTTT	TRBV7-7	TRBJ1-3	.	.
CASSPARNEQYF	TGTGCCAGCTCACCTGCCAGGAACGAGCAGTACTTC	TRBV18	TRBJ2-7	.	few
CASNNPEGRHGYTF	TGTGCCAGTAATAACCCGGAGGGGCGCCATGGCTACACCTTC	TRBV19	TRBJ1-2	.	.
CASSFGGQLLHPYEQYF	TGTGCCAGCAGTTTTGGGGGACAGCTCCTACACCCCTACGAGCAGTACTTC	TRBV28	TRBJ2-7	TRBD1	once
CASSHAGTDTGELFF	TGCGCCAGCAGCCACGCCGGGACAGATACCGGGGAGCTGTTTTTT	TRBV5-1	TRBJ2-2	TRBD1	.
CASQLTGTLYGYTF	TGTGCCAGCCAATTGACAGGGACCCTCTATGGCTACACCTTC	TRBV5-6	TRBJ1-2	TRBD1	.
CAISPGGRDRGENQPQHF	TGTGCCATCAGTCCGGGGGGCCGAGACAGGGGGGAGAATCAGCCCCAGCATTTT	TRBV10-3	TRBJ1-5	TRBD1	.
CASSVFQGQPDTQYF	TGTGCCAGCAGCGTTTTCCAGGGTCAGCCAGATACGCAGTATTTT	TRBV9	TRBJ2-3	.	.
CASSQTLNTEAFF	TGTGCTAGCAGTCAGACACTGAACACTGAAGCTTTCTTT	TRBV7-7	TRBJ1-1	.	.
CASSSTGQGGNNEQFF	TGTGCCAGCAGCTCAACAGGACAGGGGGGTAACAATGAGCAGTTCTTC	TRBV7-8	TRBJ2-1	TRBD1	few
CASSEGGEQYF	TGTGCCAGCAGTGAAGGAGGCGAGCAGTACTTC	TRBV2	TRBJ2-7	.	.
CASSEPGVNYGYTF	TGTGCCAGCAGTGAACCCGGGGTTAACTATGGCTACACCTTC	TRBV25-1	TRBJ1-2	.	.
CAIRDTDYNEQFF	TGTGCCATCAGGGACACAGATTACAATGAGCAGTTCTTC	TRBV10-3	TRBJ2-1	.	.
CASSFLDGLRTEAFF	TGTGCCAGCAGCTTCCTAGACGGCCTGAGGACTGAAGCTTTCTTT	TRBV7-9	TRBJ1-1	.	once
CASPPGQGRGNEQFF	TGTGCCAGCCCCCCGGGACAGGGGAGGGGGAATGAGCAGTTCTTC	TRBV2	TRBJ2-1	TRBD1	.
CASSALAGGLREQFF	TGTGCCAGCAGCGCGCTAGCGGGGGGGCTTAGGGAGCAGTTCTTC	TRBV5-4	TRBJ2-1	TRBD2	.
CASSVVREGNYGYTF	TGTGCCAGCAGCGTGGTAAGGGAGGGGAACTATGGCTACACCTTC	TRBV2	TRBJ1-2	.	few
CASSLAAGINEQYF	TGCGCCAGCAGCTTGGCGGCAGGGATCAACGAGCAGTACTTC	TRBV5-1	TRBJ2-7	.	few
CASSQGLAGGLYEQYF	TGTGCCAGCAGCCAAGGACTAGCGGGAGGTCTATACGAGCAGTACTTC	TRBV4-2	TRBJ2-7	TRBD2	.
CASSQAPGLGVTDTQYF	TGTGCCAGCAGCCAAGCCCCGGGACTAGGAGTCACAGATACGCAGTATTTT	TRBV4-2	TRBJ2-3	TRBD2	few
CASMSGSYEQYF	TGTGCCAGCATGTCGGGATCCTACGAGCAGTACTTC	TRBV25-1	TRBJ2-7	.	few
CASSPPGQYYEQYF	TGTGCCAGCAGCCCGCCCGGACAGTACTACGAGCAGTACTTC	TRBV11-3	TRBJ2-7	.	.
CASSFGGISYNEQFF	TGTGCCAGCAGCTTCGGCGGGATCTCCTACAATGAGCAGTTCTTC	TRBV5-4	TRBJ2-1	.	.
CASRQQENTEAFF	TGTGCCAGCAGACAACAGGAGAACACTGAAGCTTTCTTT	TRBV7-6	TRBJ1-1	.	once
CASGNNGQGTDTQYF	TGTGCCAGCGGGAATAACGGACAGGGAACAGATACGCAGTATTTT	TRBV27	TRBJ2-3	TRBD1	.
CASSLSGTANSPLHF	TGTGCCAGCAGCCTCAGCGGGACTGCCAATTCACCCCTCCACTTT	TRBV7-9	TRBJ1-6	.	.
CASRDSGAGSYEQYF	TGTGCCAGCAGGGATAGCGGGGCCGGGTCCTACGAGCAGTACTTC	TRBV27	TRBJ2-7	TRBD2	.
CASSEGGSGPSYEQYF	TGTGCCAGCAGTGAAGGCGGTAGCGGGCCTTCCTACGAGCAGTACTTC	TRBV25-1	TRBJ2-7	TRBD2	.
CASSISGPNTGELFF	TGTGCCAGCTCCATTAGCGGACCGAACACCGGGGAGCTGTTTTTT	TRBV7-8	TRBJ2-2	.	.
CASSSSTVYSNQPQHF	TGTGCCAGTAGTTCCTCGACTGTTTATAGCAATCAGCCCCAGCATTTT	TRBV19	TRBJ1-5	.	.
CASSLETRWRGRTNEAFF	TGTGCCAGCAGCTTAGAGACGAGGTGGAGGGGCAGAACAAATGAAGCTTTCTTT	TRBV13	TRBJ1-1	.	.
CASSGLGIGNMNTEAFF	TGTGCCAGCAGTGGCCTCGGGATCGGGAATATGAACACTGAAGCTTTCTTT	TRBV6-1	TRBJ1-1	.	.